This T cell receptor beta chain was sequenced for a study of blood T cell repertoires in COVID-19. The method was immunoSEQ multiplex PCR; TCRdb's version includes in-frame clones alone and lacks a portion of them. The table includes fewer than 80,000 clones, 88% detected once. There are 13 residues in the CDR3. CDR1 MNHEY and CDR2 SVGAGI come from the germline V gene. With 6 bases removed from V and 1 base from J, the gap between germline ends came to 6 bases. This clone came up once. This receptor was taken from a human donor in a cohort sampled during active COVID-19. Sequenced input: peripheral blood. The V call is TRBV6-5, the J call TRBJ2-2; possible D gene TRBD2, 6 bases. CDR3 sequence reads: CASRGLNTGELFF. The CDR3, as DNA: TGTGCCAGCAGGGGACTGAACACCGGGGAGCTGTTTTTT.